These 25 T cell receptor beta chains came from one sample sequenced in a study of response to subunit inactivated influenza vaccine. From the RT-PCR reads, TCRdb called clonotypes with MiXCR, one entry per CDR3 protein. The sample shows around 520,000 distinct CDR3 sequences, 12% of them seen only once. Sequenced material: PBMCs from blood, taken on the day of vaccination. The source of these receptors is a man aged 50 or older who received an inactivated influenza vaccine.

This clonotype was detected only a few times. The chain links TRBV12-3 or TRBV12-4 to TRBJ2-1; D is perhaps TRBD2 (5 bases). V was shortened by 4 bases and J by 12 bases, with 22 bases between the two germline ends. The CDR3 loop spans 15 amino acids. The CDR3 sequence is CASSSDSYNEQAQFF. The CDR3 nucleotides are TGTGCCAGCAGTTCGGACTCCTACAATGAGCAGGCGCAGTTCTTC.

This clonotype was found a few times. V and J are TRBV4-3 and TRBJ1-2; D possibly corresponds to TRBD1 (6 bases). In germline, CDR1 is LGHNA, CDR2 YSLEER. CDR3 length: 18 amino acids. Trimming took 2 bases from V and 4 from J, leaving 23 bases between them. The CDR3 here is CASSQRDTPSRFGYGYTF. In DNA, the CDR3 is TGCGCCAGCAGCCAACGGGACACCCCGTCTCGTTTTGGCTATGGCTACACCTTC.

The V and J genes are TRBV15 and TRBJ2-5; D not certain. The CDR3 extends over 15 amino acids. V was cut by 0 bases and J by 3 bases, with 11 bases left in between. The germline V gene encodes CDR1 LNHNV and CDR2 YYDKDF (reference sequence). As DNA, the CDR3 is TGTGCCACCAGCAGAGATTGGGTCAGCGAAGAGACCCAGTACTTC. It specifies CATSRDWVSEETQYF.

This clonotype has just a few counts. This chain uses TRBV12-3 or TRBV12-4 with TRBJ2-4; 8 nucleotides match TRBD1. Losses at the gene ends were 8 bases for V and 0 bases for J; bases not matched to a gene: 12. The CDR3 length is 17 residues. The CDR3 region is CASQPGTGVLAKNIQYF. The CDR3 bases are TGTGCCAGCCAACCCGGGACAGGAGTCCTAGCCAAAAACATTCAGTACTTC.

At least ten counts were recorded for this clonotype. The rearrangement links TRBV12-3 or TRBV12-4 to TRBJ1-4, with unresolved D. The CDR3 sequence is 12 residues long. The germline V and J ends were trimmed by 6 bases and 5 bases, with 7 bases remaining between them. The CDR3 here is CASSFLNEKLFF. In nucleotides, the CDR3 is TGTGCCAGCAGCTTCCTGAATGAAAAACTGTTTTTT.

The rearrangement joins TRBV5-1 to TRBJ2-2; 8 nucleotides align to TRBD2. Germline loops: CDR1 SGHRS, CDR2 YFSETQ. V lost 0 bases, J lost 7 bases, and 8 bases stayed unmatched. This CDR3 is built from 16 residues. CDR3: CASSLVGLDIIGELFF. CDR3 bases: TGCGCCAGCAGCTTGGTGGGACTAGATATCATCGGGGAGCTGTTTTTT.

V gene TRBV11-2 combines with J gene TRBJ2-1, with 9 nucleotides matching TRBD1. Germline trimming cut 1 base from V and 4 bases from J; bases unmatched to any gene: 8. The CDR3 is made up of 17 amino acids. Germline V gives CDR1 SGHAT, CDR2 FQNNGV. The CDR3 protein is CASSLGTGTGRYNEQFF. CDR3 bases: TGTGCCAGCAGCTTAGGTACCGGGACAGGGCGTTACAATGAGCAGTTCTTC.

V is TRBV12-3 or TRBV12-4 and J is TRBJ2-5, with TRBD2 matching 12 bases. With 7 bases clipped from V and 2 bases from J, the junction kept 2 bases outside the gene matches. CDR3 size: 14 residues. The CDR3 is CASNLAGGQETQYF. As DNA, the CDR3 is TGTGCCAGCAACCTAGCGGGGGGGCAAGAGACCCAGTACTTC.

This clonotype showed up just a few times. The chain employs TRBV6-2 or TRBV6-3 and TRBJ2-3, with D tentatively TRBD1 (6 bases). Deletions cut 3 bases from V and 0 bases from J, with 10 bases between. CDR1 MNHEY and CDR2 SVGEGT come from the germline V gene. CDR3 length: 15 amino acids. The CDR3 spells CASSYLGQSTDTQYF. The CDR3 DNA follows: TGTGCCAGCAGTTATCTCGGACAGAGCACAGATACGCAGTATTTT.

This clonotype occurred a few times. This chain uses TRBV4-2 with TRBJ2-5, with TRBD2 as a possible D gene (5 bases). Trimming took 4 bases from V and 1 from J, leaving 16 bases between them. The V gene's germline CDR1 is LGHNA and CDR2 YNFKEQ. This CDR3 comprises 16 residues. The CDR3 is CASSPPAGERQETQYF. CDR3 in DNA: TGTGCCAGCAGCCCCCCCGCCGGGGAGCGCCAAGAGACCCAGTACTTC.

CDR3 residues: CASSSTGRTDTQYF. As DNA, the CDR3 is TGTGCCAGCAGTTCAACAGGGCGGACAGATACGCAGTATTTT. J is TRBJ2-3 and V is TRBV12-3 or TRBV12-4; weak D call: TRBD1 (6 bases). The ends were cut back, 4 bases at V and 3 bases at J, with 11 bases in the middle. The CDR3 sequence is 14 residues long.

This clonotype appeared a few times. The chain uses TRBV9 and TRBJ2-2; D is uncertain. The CDR3 extends over 18 amino acids. CDR1 and CDR2 (germline): SGDLS, YYNGEE. Trimming took off 4 bases at V and 6 bases at J, with 25 bases between the two ends. The CDR3 bases are TGTGCCAGCAGCCCCCCCCTCCGAAACTCTGGGGTTGCCGGGGAGCTGTTTTTT. Its translation is CASSPPLRNSGVAGELFF.

This clonotype has at least ten counts. The chain recombines TRBV6-2 or TRBV6-3 with TRBJ2-2; 9 nucleotides align to TRBD2. This CDR3 spans 17 amino acids. The germline gives CDR1 MNHEY, CDR2 SVGEGT. Trimming took 2 bases from V and 7 from J; bases not matched to a gene: 11. In nucleotides, the CDR3 is TGTGCCAGCAGTTACCCATCGCTAGCGGGGAGTATCGGGGAGCTGTTTTTT. Amino acids: CASSYPSLAGSIGELFF.

This clonotype was counted between two and nine times. The J gene is TRBJ2-4, the V gene TRBV7-2; the D gene is possibly TRBD2 (5 bases). The V end was cut by 4 bases, the J end by 6 bases, with 16 bases between. This CDR3 contains 15 residues. The germline V gene encodes CDR1 SGHTA and CDR2 FQGNSA. The CDR3 sequence is CASSSESGIRNIQYF. The CDR3 DNA follows: TGTGCCAGCAGCTCGGAGTCGGGGATTAGAAACATTCAGTACTTC.

At least ten counts were recorded for this clonotype. The chain joins TRBV12-3 or TRBV12-4 to TRBJ2-1; D gene uncertain. Trimming took 5 bases from V and 0 from J, leaving 11 bases between them. This CDR3 comprises 15 residues. In DNA form, the CDR3 reads TGTGCCAGCAGTCAGCTTTCTAGCTCCTACAATGAGCAGTTCTTC. It translates to CASSQLSSSYNEQFF.

This clonotype showed up just a few times. V usage is TRBV19 and J usage is TRBJ1-5, with TRBD1 matching 7 bases. Trimming took 4 bases from V and 1 from J; bases not matched to a gene: 10. The V gene's germline CDR1 is LNHDA and CDR2 SQIVND (reference sequence). CDR3 size: 17 residues. The CDR3 DNA is TGTGCCAGTAGTAAGTCTTTCGGGACAGAGAGCAATCAGCCCCAGCATTTT. Its protein is CASSKSFGTESNQPQHF.

The table lists this clonotype with many counts. The chain combines TRBV7-2 with TRBJ2-4; D is ambiguous. Germline V gene data show CDR1 as SGHTA and CDR2 as FQGNSA. This CDR3 spans 15 amino acids. V was trimmed by 5 bases and J by 6 bases, leaving 17 bases between them. CDR3 in DNA: TGTGCCAGCAGCCCATCTCAAGGGATGGTAAACATTCAGTACTTC. Protein product: CASSPSQGMVNIQYF.

The rearrangement links TRBV27 to TRBJ1-4; D call uncertain. The V and J ends lost 5 bases and 2 bases respectively, with 12 bases between them. The CDR3 runs to 15 residues. The germline gives CDR1 MNHEY, CDR2 SMNVEV (reference sequence). CDR3 residues: CASSPSVATNEKLFF. The CDR3 DNA is TGTGCCAGCAGTCCCTCGGTGGCCACTAATGAAAAACTGTTTTTT.

This clonotype was detected a few times. The V and J genes are TRBV12-3 or TRBV12-4 and TRBJ2-7; 8 positions match TRBD1. The CDR3 spans 14 residues. The junction had 8 bases not matched to a gene; V was cut back by 5 bases and J by 5 bases. The CDR3 sequence is CASSRTGKEHEQYF. The CDR3 DNA reads as TGTGCCAGCAGTAGGACAGGGAAGGAGCACGAGCAGTACTTC.

In this sample, this clonotype turned up a few times. The rearrangement links TRBV7-9 to TRBJ2-5; TRBD2 matches 11 bases. CDR1 SEHNR and CDR2 FQNEAQ come from the germline V gene (reference sequence). The CDR3 extends over 16 amino acids. The V and J ends lost 2 bases and 7 bases, in that order; junction bases with no gene match: 9. CDR3 loop: CASSLRGLAVPGTQYF. As DNA, the CDR3 is TGTGCCAGCAGCTTAAGGGGACTAGCGGTTCCGGGGACCCAGTACTTC. Variable domain in full (rest from reference TRBV7-9 and TRBJ2-5): DTGVSQNPRHKITKRGQNVTFRCDPISEHNRLYWYRQTLGQGPEFLTYFQNEAQLEKSRLLSDRFSAERPKGSFSTLEIQRTEQGDSAMYLCASSLRGLAVPGTQYFGPGTRLLVL.

The V gene is TRBV29-1, the J gene TRBJ2-1, with TRBD2 matching over 13 bases. Germline loops: CDR1 SQVTM, CDR2 ANQGSEA. The CDR3 loop spans 15 amino acids. Germline trimming cut 6 bases from V and 7 bases from J; bases unmatched to any gene: 9. CDR3 bases: TGCAGCGTGGCTTCCGGGACTAGCGGGGCAAATGAGCAGTTCTTC. This encodes CSVASGTSGANEQFF.

The chain recombines TRBV7-2 with TRBJ2-1; D is perhaps TRBD2 (5 bases). V was shortened by 1 base and J by 7 bases, with 14 bases between the two germline ends. The CDR3 runs to 15 residues. Germline V gene sequence: CDR1 SGHTA, CDR2 FQGNSA. This chain's CDR3 is CASSLGRTSWNEQFF. The CDR3 nucleotides are TGTGCCAGCAGCTTAGGGAGGACCTCTTGGAATGAGCAGTTCTTC.

The V and J genes are TRBV11-2 and TRBJ2-2; D assignment may be TRBD1 or TRBD2 (6 bases each). Trimming shortened V by 5 bases and J by 4 bases, and 17 bases separated the two germline ends. Germline V gene lookup returns CDR1 SGHAT and CDR2 FQNNGV. CDR3 length: 16 amino acids. CDR3 bases: TGTGCCAGCAGCAACATGGGGGGCGCGGCCACCGGGGAGCTGTTTTTT. It translates to CASSNMGGAATGELFF.

The chain joins TRBV28 to TRBJ2-4; 9 nucleotides agree with TRBD1. The germline V gene encodes CDR1 MDHEN and CDR2 SYDVKM. Unmatched junction bases numbered 13, after V lost 5 bases and J lost 2 bases. The CDR3 spans 18 residues. CDR3: CASSPGITGGATKNIQYF. CDR3 sequence (DNA): TGTGCCAGCAGTCCCGGGATTACAGGGGGCGCAACCAAAAACATTCAGTACTTC.

This clonotype was seen many times. One end of the junction fails to match germline, which may point to a read error. The J gene is TRBJ2-5, the V gene TRBV5-1, with TRBD2 as a possible D gene (5 bases). The germline gives CDR1 SGHRS, CDR2 YFSETQ. The CDR3 covers 14 residues. CDR3 region: CASSLGGNQETQYF. The DNA for the CDR3 is TGTGCCAGCAGCTTAGGAGGCAACCAAGAGACCCAGTACTTC.